The present TCR beta chain was sequenced within a study of T cells in Graves' hyperthyroidism and ophthalmopathy. Broader study findings: Among thyroid clonotypes expanded above 0.001, most also appeared in blood.

Based on clinical symptoms, serum thyroxine and TRAb, thyroid ultrasound and orbital computed tomography, diagnoses were reached. Trimming took off 6 bases at V and 4 bases at J, with 13 bases between the two ends. The CDR3 has 14 residues. The germline gives CDR1 LNHDA, CDR2 SQIVND (reference sequence). Comments on this clonotype: The antigen remains undetermined.

RNA transcripts served as the template for amplifying TCR beta CDR3 regions. The TCR CDR3 first-round RT-PCR relied on the HTBI primer set. MiXCR was run by TCRdb on the multiplex PCR reads, yielding one entry per CDR3 protein. The sample has approximately 370,000 distinct CDR3 sequences; just under 15% are singletons. Material for sequencing was blood. The V gene is TRBV19, the J gene TRBJ1-5; D is perhaps TRBD1 (6 bases). The sequence came from a woman aged 25 to 39 with Graves' hyperthyroidism. The CDR3 sequence: CASSHTQGNQPQHF. Here the CDR3 DNA reads TGTGCCAGTAGCCACACACAGGGTAATCAGCCCCAGCATTTT.